These T cell receptor beta chains were read from a single sample in a study of blood T cell repertoires in COVID-19. Measured with immunoSEQ multiplex PCR; TCRdb has only the in-frame clones, and not every one. The table shows 450,000 or so clones, with approximately 91% occurring only once. Sequenced input: peripheral blood. The receptor source for this set is a woman between 40 and 55 years old with COVID-19, enrolled during active disease. Both conserved end residues are part of each CDR3. Fields, in order: V gene, J gene, CDR3 protein.

v_call: TRBV5-1; j_call: TRBJ2-1; cdr3_aa: CASSSGQGYNEQFF
v_call: TRBV19; j_call: TRBJ2-1; cdr3_aa: CASTSTGTDTYNEQFF
v_call: TRBV29-1; j_call: TRBJ1-2; cdr3_aa: CSVEPPGGNYGYTF
v_call: TRBV7-9; j_call: TRBJ1-4; cdr3_aa: CASSSSSKNEKLFF
v_call: TRBV5-1; j_call: TRBJ2-7; cdr3_aa: CASRRQGEGEQYF
v_call: TRBV2; j_call: TRBJ2-5; cdr3_aa: CASSEVYEAQYF
v_call: TRBV21-1; j_call: TRBJ1-1; cdr3_aa: CASSKDSPMNTEAFF
v_call: TRBV25-1; j_call: TRBJ1-1; cdr3_aa: CASSRPGAMNTEAFF
v_call: TRBV10-3; j_call: TRBJ2-7; cdr3_aa: CAISVTSGRYEQYF
v_call: TRBV28; j_call: TRBJ1-2; cdr3_aa: CASSSGGLIYGYTF
v_call: TRBV18; j_call: TRBJ2-3; cdr3_aa: CASSPPGGLLDTQYF
v_call: TRBV20-1; j_call: TRBJ1-1; cdr3_aa: CSARDLREAFF
v_call: TRBV7-6; j_call: TRBJ1-2; cdr3_aa: CASSRTIQDRYGYTF
v_call: TRBV6-5; j_call: TRBJ1-4; cdr3_aa: CASLDRGLNEKLFF